This TCR beta chain was identified in a study of cytomegalovirus exposure and HLA in healthy donors. Points from the study as a whole: Segments of the TCR beta V type were, in most cases, productive about 90% or about 30% of the time in an earlier analysis. Later on, an analysis tied around 17,000 TCR beta sequences to HLA alleles at 0.05 false discovery rate.

13 Jbeta primers and 60 Vbeta primers were used for the PCR. Under the authors' procedure: The count from a later analysis was 65 million to 90 million unique TCR beta chains, some 9.9 million of them shared. TCRdb's copy holds only in-frame clones and misses some; the assay was immunoSEQ multiplex PCR. From that table come the V and J calls and clone size; the DNA was used to work out D and trimming. Of 120,000 to 150,000 clones in the sample, 77% were seen once. Unrecorded immune exposure was likely among donors, who were nominally healthy when sampled. Regarding this clone: Its antigen is currently unknown.

The CDR3 runs 14 residues. The V end was cut by 3 bases, the J end by 0 bases, with 6 bases between. The germline V gene encodes CDR1 MGHDK and CDR2 SYGVNS. V gene TRBV25-1 combines with J gene TRBJ1-3, with a possible D match to TRBD1 (5 bases). The clonotype comes from a female donor in good health and CMV-seronegative. Material: PBMCs. CDR3: CASSEGGSGNTIYF. Written as DNA, the CDR3 is TGTGCCAGCAGTGAGGGGGGCTCTGGAAACACCATATATTTT.